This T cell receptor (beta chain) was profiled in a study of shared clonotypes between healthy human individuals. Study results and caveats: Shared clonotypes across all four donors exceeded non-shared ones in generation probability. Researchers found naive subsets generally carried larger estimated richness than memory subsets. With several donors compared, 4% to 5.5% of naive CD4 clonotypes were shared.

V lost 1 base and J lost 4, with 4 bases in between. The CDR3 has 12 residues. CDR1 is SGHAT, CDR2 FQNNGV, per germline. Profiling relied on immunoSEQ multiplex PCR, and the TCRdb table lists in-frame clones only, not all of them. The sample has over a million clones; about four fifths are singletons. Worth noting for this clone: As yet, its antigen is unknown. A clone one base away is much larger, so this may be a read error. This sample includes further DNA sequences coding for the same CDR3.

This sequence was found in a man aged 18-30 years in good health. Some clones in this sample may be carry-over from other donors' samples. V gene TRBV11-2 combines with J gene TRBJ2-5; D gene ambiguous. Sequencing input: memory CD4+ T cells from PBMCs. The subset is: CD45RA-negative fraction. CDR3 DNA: TGTGCCAGCAGCTTAGCGGGAGAGACCCAGTACTTC. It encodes CASSLAGETQYF.